This passage covers 25 T cell receptor beta chains from one sample sequenced in a study of blood T cell repertoires in COVID-19. Sequenced by immunoSEQ multiplex PCR; TCRdb stores in-frame clones only, minus some. The data show hundreds of thousands of clones, around 84% seen once. The sample consisted of PBMCs or T cells enriched from blood (not recorded which). The receptor source for this set is a man aged 40-55 years who had been exposed to COVID-19.

J is TRBJ2-1 and V is TRBV5-1; D is ambiguous. Germline V gene lookup returns CDR1 SGHRS and CDR2 YFSETQ. The CDR3 extends over 13 amino acids. The V end lost 4 bases, the J end lost 7 bases, and 12 bases lay between the germline ends. In DNA, the CDR3 is TGCGCCAGCAGCACAACAGCACGGAATGAGCAGTTCTTC. Translating it yields CASSTTARNEQFF.

The chain joins TRBV5-4 to TRBJ2-7, with D maybe TRBD2 (6 bases). Germline CDR1 SGHNT, CDR2 YYREEE (reference sequence). The CDR3 spans 14 residues. Trimming stripped 4 bases from V and 2 bases from J, with 13 bases between. The CDR3 DNA follows: TGTGCCAGCAGCCCCTGGGACTCGCCCTACGAGCAGTACTTC. This translates into CASSPWDSPYEQYF. The whole variable domain, filled in from reference TRBV5-4 and TRBJ2-7, reads ETGVTQSPTHLIKTRGQQVTLRCSSQSGHNTVSWYQQALGQGPQFIFQYYREEENGRGNFPPRFSGLQFPNYSSELNVNALELDDSALYLCASSPWDSPYEQYFGPGTRLTVT.

This clone was recorded at least ten times. CDR3 coding DNA: TGTGCCAGCAAGGGACTAGCGGGAGACGCGCAGTACTTC. Encoded protein: CASKGLAGDAQYF. The rearrangement uses TRBV7-9 and TRBJ2-7; 14 nucleotides agree with TRBD2. CDR3 size: 13 residues. Losses at the gene ends were 7 bases for V and 9 bases for J; bases not matched to a gene: 5. Looked up from germline, CDR1 is SEHNR and CDR2 is FQNEAQ (reference sequence).

The DNA of the CDR3 is TGTGCCTGGAGTGTGGGGACTGGGGGACCGGATACGCAGTATTTT. Translating it yields CAWSVGTGGPDTQYF. The genes are TRBV30 and TRBJ2-3; TRBD2 is a possible D gene (6 bases). The germline V gene encodes CDR1 GTSNPN and CDR2 SVGIG (reference sequence). The length of the CDR3 is 15 residues. V lost 0 bases to trimming and J lost 6 bases, with 16 bases between them. Drawing the rest from reference TRBV30 and TRBJ2-3, the complete variable domain is SQTIHQWPATLVQPVGSPLSLECTVEGTSNPNLYWYRQAAGRGLQLLFYSVGIGQISSEVPQNLSASRPQDRQFILSSKKLLLSDSGFYLCAWSVGTGGPDTQYFGPGTRLTVL.

The chain couples TRBV29-1 to TRBJ2-7; 9 positions agree with TRBD2. The V gene's germline CDR1 is SQVTM and CDR2 ANQGSEA. V trimming: 3 bases; J trimming: 4 bases; junction bases outside the gene matches: 16. The CDR3 is 17 residues long. The CDR3 protein is CSVEVAGDNFLIYEQYF. In DNA, the CDR3 is TGCAGCGTTGAGGTAGCGGGAGATAATTTCTTGATTTACGAGCAGTACTTC.

This clone was seen a handful of times. This chain uses TRBV2 with TRBJ1-1, with D unresolved. The CDR3 extends over 14 amino acids. CDR1 is SNHLY and CDR2 is FYNNEI in the germline V gene. V lost 2 bases, J lost 6 bases, and 13 bases lay in between. The CDR3 nucleotides are TGTGCCAGCAGTGAAATCTCTAAGCGTCCTGAAGCTTTCTTT. Protein: CASSEISKRPEAFF.

The rearrangement links TRBV7-3 to TRBJ1-5, with D perhaps matching TRBD1 (6 bases). Trimming took off 4 bases at V and 4 bases at J, with 17 bases between the two ends. The CDR3 has 16 amino acids. CDR1 and CDR2 from the germline V gene are SGHTA and FQGTGA. DNA of the CDR3: TGTGCCAGCAGCTCCCCTAATGGACAGAAAAATCAGCCCCAGCATTTT. Translation gives CASSSPNGQKNQPQHF.

This clone appeared once. The V and J genes are TRBV9 and TRBJ2-2; 10 bases align to TRBD2. The CDR3 sequence is 16 residues long. Germline V CDR1 and CDR2: SGDLS, YYNGEE. V lost 2 bases and J lost 7; bases outside the gene matches: 8. In DNA, the CDR3 is TGTGCCAGCAGCGTTAGTTGGACTAGCGGCCACGGGGAGCTGTTTTTT. The encoded protein is CASSVSWTSGHGELFF.

The chain uses TRBV29-1 and TRBJ1-2; D ambiguous. V was pared by 0 bases and J by 9 bases, with 17 bases between. Germline V gives CDR1 SQVTM, CDR2 ANQGSEA. This CDR3 is built from 14 residues. In DNA, the CDR3 is TGCAGCGTTGAAGATCTTGTGGGAGCAGAGCGCTACACCTTC. It codes for CSVEDLVGAERYTF.

The V call is TRBV9, the J call TRBJ2-3; 10 bases are shared with TRBD2. This CDR3 region has 15 residues. The germline V gene has CDR1 SGDLS and CDR2 YYNGEE. V dropped 3 bases and J dropped 1; count of bases not matched to a gene: 2. The CDR3 loop is CASSAGTSGTDTQYF. The CDR3 region has the DNA TGTGCCAGCAGCGCCGGGACTAGCGGCACAGATACGCAGTATTTT.

V gene TRBV12-3 or TRBV12-4 combines with J gene TRBJ1-4; 9 positions match TRBD1. V was pared by 8 bases and J by 7 bases, with 5 bases of the junction left unmatched. The CDR3 contains 13 residues. The CDR3: CASLQGAGEKLFF. CDR3 nucleotide sequence: TGTGCCAGCCTACAGGGGGCAGGTGAAAAACTGTTTTTT.

The chain uses TRBV9 and TRBJ1-5, with a weak D call TRBD1 (5 bases). CDR1 and CDR2 (germline): SGDLS, YYNGEE. The CDR3 consists of 15 residues. Trimming removed 0 bases from V and 2 bases from J, with 9 bases in between. CDR3 amino acids: CASSVGDLGNQPQHF. CDR3 DNA sequence: TGTGCCAGCAGCGTAGGGGACTTGGGCAATCAGCCCCAGCATTTT.

The V call is TRBV27, the J call TRBJ2-7, with D tentatively TRBD1 (5 bases). CDR1 and CDR2 (germline): MNHEY, SMNVEV (reference sequence). Trimming took 2 bases from V and 3 from J, leaving 8 bases between them. The length of the CDR3 is 13 residues. The CDR3, as DNA: TGTGCCAGCAGTTTACAAGACAGCTACGAGCAGTACTTC. Protein: CASSLQDSYEQYF.

V gene TRBV24-1 combines with J gene TRBJ1-1; TRBD1 agrees at 7 bases. Germline V gives CDR1 KGHDR, CDR2 SFDVKD. The CDR3 runs 13 residues. Unmatched junction bases numbered 6, after V lost 4 bases and J lost 8 bases. The CDR3 DNA is TGTGCCACCAGTGACATGACAGGGACGGAAGCTTTCTTT. It is translated as CATSDMTGTEAFF.

The chain employs TRBV7-9 and TRBJ1-1; maybe TRBD1 (5 bases). CDR1 is SEHNR, CDR2 FQNEAQ, per germline (reference sequence). Trimming shortened V by 6 bases and J by 8 bases, and 13 bases separated the two germline ends. This CDR3 comprises 12 residues. As DNA, the CDR3 is TGTGCCAGCAGACCGGACACCTCCGAAGCTTTCTTT. It codes for CASRPDTSEAFF.

The sample holds a few counts of this clone. The J gene is TRBJ1-4, the V gene TRBV19; a possible D gene is TRBD1 (5 bases). V was trimmed by 6 bases and J by 7 bases, leaving 18 bases between them. Germline lookup yields CDR1 LNHDA and CDR2 SQIVND (reference sequence). The CDR3 sequence is 15 residues long. This CDR3 reads CASSPTTGVGEKLFF. DNA of the CDR3: TGTGCCAGTAGCCCAACGACGGGGGTGGGTGAAAAACTGTTTTTT. The complete variable domain, with remaining parts taken from reference TRBV19 and TRBJ1-4, reads DGGITQSPKYLFRKEGQNVTLSCEQNLNHDAMYWYRQDPGQGLRLIYYSQIVNDFQKGDIAEGYSVSREKKESFPLTVTSAQKNPTAFYLCASSPTTGVGEKLFFGSGTQLSVL.

This chain uses TRBV27 with TRBJ1-2; D is ambiguous. CDR3 length: 13 residues. The germline V gene encodes CDR1 MNHEY and CDR2 SMNVEV (reference sequence). V was cut by 4 bases and J by 5 bases, with 11 bases left in between. CDR3 nucleotides: TGTGCCAGCAGTTCCTCGGTTGTTTATGGCTACACCTTC. Translated: CASSSSVVYGYTF.

V gene TRBV14 combines with J gene TRBJ1-2; 7 positions agree with TRBD1. Germline V lookup: CDR1 SGHDN, CDR2 FVKESK. V lost 4 bases and J lost 4; bases outside the gene matches: 12. This CDR3 has 16 amino acids. The CDR3 sequence: CASSPGQRLLGYGYTF. In nucleotides, the CDR3 is TGTGCCAGCAGCCCGGGACAGAGGTTACTCGGCTATGGCTACACCTTC.

The count of this clone is one. The chain has TRBV27 and TRBJ2-7; D is undetermined. The CDR3 has 14 amino acids. The germline V and J ends were trimmed by 4 bases and 3 bases, with 13 bases remaining between them. CDR1 and CDR2 (germline): MNHEY, SMNVEV (reference sequence). In DNA, the CDR3 is TGTGCCAGCAGTTCGGTTATTACCCGCTACGAGCAGTACTTC. This gives the protein CASSSVITRYEQYF.

The chain combines TRBV18 with TRBJ1-1, with 7 bases that match TRBD1. The trim removed 2 bases at V and 0 bases at J, leaving 6 bases unmatched. CDR1 KGHSH and CDR2 LQKENI come from the germline V gene. The CDR3 totals 16 residues. The CDR3 reads CASSPAPGQVNTEAFF. In DNA form, the CDR3 reads TGTGCCAGCTCACCAGCCCCCGGACAGGTGAACACTGAAGCTTTCTTT. The variable domain in full, completed from reference TRBV18 and TRBJ1-1, reads NAGVMQNPRHLVRRRGQEARLRCSPMKGHSHVYWYRQLPEEGLKFMVYLQKENIIDESGMPKERFSAEFPKEGPSILRIQQVVRGDSAAYFCASSPAPGQVNTEAFFGQGTRLTVV.

The CDR3 DNA sequence: TGTGCCAGCACCCACAGGGTCCTCCTCTTCCCTTCGGCGAACACCGGGGAGCTGTTTTTT. This gives the protein CASTHRVLLFPSANTGELFF. The chain joins TRBV21-1 to TRBJ2-2; the table's D gene call, TRBD1, was not cross checked with the DNA. TRBV21-1 is a pseudogene. The length of the CDR3 is 20 residues.

The chain has TRBV7-9 and TRBJ1-2; TRBD1 matches at 11 bases. V lost 3 bases and J lost 5; bases outside the gene matches: 5. The CDR3 runs to 15 residues. CDR1 is SEHNR and CDR2 is FQNEAQ in the germline V gene (reference sequence). Here the CDR3 DNA reads TGTGCCAGCAGCTTCGGGACAGGGGGGGAGTATGGCTACACCTTC. Translation gives CASSFGTGGEYGYTF.

The chain employs TRBV28 and TRBJ1-3, with D tentatively TRBD1 (6 bases). The CDR3 covers 14 residues. V gave up 3 bases and J gave up 4 bases, with 10 bases separating them. The germline gives CDR1 MDHEN, CDR2 SYDVKM. The CDR3 bases are TGTGCCAGCAGTTTCTGGGGGCCAGGAAACACCATATATTTT. Amino acid sequence: CASSFWGPGNTIYF.

V gene TRBV29-1 combines with J gene TRBJ1-3, with 7 bases fitting TRBD1. Trimming cost V 4 bases and J 0 bases; bases outside gene matches: 6. The CDR3 totals 15 residues. Germline CDR1 SQVTM, CDR2 ANQGSEA. The CDR3 sequence: CSVAGTEISGNTIYF. The DNA of the CDR3 is TGCAGCGTTGCCGGGACAGAGATCTCTGGAAACACCATATATTTT.

A remark on this clone: Compared with germline, one end of the junction differs, possibly owing to a read error. J is TRBJ2-3 and V is TRBV5-1; tentative D call: TRBD2 (5 bases). Germline V CDR1 and CDR2: SGHRS, YFSETQ. This CDR3 has 14 residues. The CDR3 nucleotides read TGCGCCAGCAGCTTGTATTCGTACAGCGGCGTGTTGGATTGG. This codes for CASSLYSYSGVLDW.